One T cell receptor beta chain is described in this entry. The antigen is undetermined. PCR used 60 Vbeta primers and 13 Jbeta primers. The protocol was immunoSEQ multiplex PCR, while the TCRdb copy is restricted to in-frame clones and leaves out a portion. Of 140,000 or so clones listed, 78% are singletons. CDR3 length equals 16 residues. CDR1 and CDR2 from the germline V gene are MNHNS and SASEGT. V trimming: 2 bases; J trimming: 5 bases; junction bases outside the gene matches: 11. This sample is part of a study of cytomegalovirus exposure and HLA in healthy donors. The study, taken as a whole, reports: Indistinguishability led to the exclusion of some V segments, TRBV6-2 and TRBV6-3 included. A reported reduction in N-insertions relative to the roughly 700-donor mean was seen in an Asian-associated ancestry cluster in a later analysis. TCR beta chain V- and J-gene trimming was linked, in a later analysis, to a missense variant in DCLRE1C.

The clonotype comes from a female donor in good health and CMV-seronegative. Sequencing was carried out using PBMCs. The chain has TRBV6-1 and TRBJ2-7, with 8 bases fitting TRBD1. The CDR3, as DNA: TGTGCCAGCAGTGAATTCTTAGGTCCAGGGGGCGACGAGCAGTACTTC. Protein: CASSEFLGPGGDEQYF.